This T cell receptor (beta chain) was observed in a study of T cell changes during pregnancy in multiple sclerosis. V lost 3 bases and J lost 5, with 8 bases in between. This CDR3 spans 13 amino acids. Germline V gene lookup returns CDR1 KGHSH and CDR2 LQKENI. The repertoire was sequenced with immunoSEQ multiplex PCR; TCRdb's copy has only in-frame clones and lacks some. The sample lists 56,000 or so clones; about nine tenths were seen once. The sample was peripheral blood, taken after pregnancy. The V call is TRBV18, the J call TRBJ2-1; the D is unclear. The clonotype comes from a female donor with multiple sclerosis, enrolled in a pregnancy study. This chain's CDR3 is CASSPAGNNEQFF. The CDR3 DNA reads TGTGCCAGCTCACCGGCAGGAAACAATGAGCAGTTCTTC.